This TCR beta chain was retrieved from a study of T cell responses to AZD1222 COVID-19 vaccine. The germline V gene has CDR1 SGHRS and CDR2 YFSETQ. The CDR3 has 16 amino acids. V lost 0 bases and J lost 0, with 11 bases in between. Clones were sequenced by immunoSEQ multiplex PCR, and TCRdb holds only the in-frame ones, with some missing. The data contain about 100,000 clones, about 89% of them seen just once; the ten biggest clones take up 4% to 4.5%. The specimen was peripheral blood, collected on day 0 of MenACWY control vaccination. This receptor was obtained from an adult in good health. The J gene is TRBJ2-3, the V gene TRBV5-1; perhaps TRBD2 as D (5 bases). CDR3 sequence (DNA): TGCGCCAGCAGCTTGGTGAGGGCGGGTAGCACAGATACGCAGTATTTT. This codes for CASSLVRAGSTDTQYF.